One sample yielded the 16 T cell receptor beta chains listed below, sequenced in a study of T cells in Graves' hyperthyroidism and ophthalmopathy. Amplification of TCR beta CDR3 regions used RNA as the template. HTBI primers were employed in a first-round RT-PCR of the TCR CDR3. In TCRdb, the multiplex PCR reads were re-called with MiXCR into one record per CDR3 protein. The sample holds approximately 250,000 distinct CDR3 sequences; roughly 22% are singletons and the top ten take around 32%. The sequenced material came from blood. Receptor source: a woman between 40 and 50 years old with Graves' ophthalmopathy.

This clonotype was detected ten times or more. The chain uses TRBV7-9 and TRBJ1-1, with 7 bases aligning to TRBD1. The CDR3 is 17 residues long. The V and J ends lost 0 bases and 3 bases, in that order; junction bases with no gene match: 10. Germline-derived CDR1 and CDR2 are SEHNR and FQNEAQ (reference sequence). Here the CDR3 DNA reads TGTGCCAGCAGCTTAGCGACAGGGTGGTTAATGGACACTGAAGCTTTCTTT. Protein product: CASSLATGWLMDTEAFF.

V usage is TRBV6-2 or TRBV6-3 and J usage is TRBJ1-1; D is unresolved. Germline CDR1 and CDR2: MNHEY and SVGEGT. The V end lost 6 bases, the J end lost 0 bases, and 8 bases lay between the germline ends. This CDR3 is 13 amino acids long. The CDR3 DNA reads TGTGCCAGCAGGCCTGTCCTGAACACTGAAGCTTTCTTT. Translating it yields CASRPVLNTEAFF.

The sample holds many counts of this clonotype. The chain combines TRBV28 with TRBJ2-7; D may match TRBD1 or TRBD2 (7 bases each). CDR1 and CDR2 (germline): MDHEN, SYDVKM. The CDR3 spans 13 residues. Trimming stripped 6 bases from V and 4 bases from J, with 13 bases between. CDR3 nucleotide sequence: TGTGCCAGCAGCCCAGGGGGGGGGTACGAGCAGTACTTC. It yields the protein CASSPGGGYEQYF.

CDR3 region: CATSDPSGRFKNIQYF. CDR3 nucleotides: TGTGCCACCAGTGATCCTAGCGGGAGGTTCAAAAACATTCAGTACTTC. The chain employs TRBV24-1 and TRBJ2-4; 11 nucleotides align to TRBD2. The CDR3 sequence is 16 residues long. Germline lookup yields CDR1 KGHDR and CDR2 SFDVKD. Trimming removed 3 bases from V and 3 bases from J; junction bases left unmatched: 3.

This clonotype came up many times. This chain joins TRBV30 and TRBJ2-5; D is undetermined. The CDR3 spans 13 residues. V was shortened by 0 bases and J by 5 bases, with 10 bases between the two germline ends. Per the germline V gene, CDR1 is GTSNPN and CDR2 is SVGIG (reference sequence). In DNA form, the CDR3 reads TGTGCCTGGAGTGTTGGTCCCGGGGAGACCCAGTACTTC. It translates to CAWSVGPGETQYF.

This clonotype was observed many times. The V and J genes are TRBV7-9 and TRBJ1-1; D not resolved. V was trimmed by 4 bases and J by 0 bases, leaving 12 bases between them. This CDR3 comprises 15 residues. Germline V gives CDR1 SEHNR, CDR2 FQNEAQ (reference sequence). CDR3 region: CASSSPRNLNTEAFF. CDR3 DNA sequence: TGTGCCAGCAGCTCCCCGAGGAATTTGAACACTGAAGCTTTCTTT.

This chain joins TRBV6-5 and TRBJ2-5; no clear D gene. V gave up 0 bases and J gave up 3 bases, with 11 bases separating them. Per germline, CDR1 MNHEY and CDR2 SVGAGI. CDR3 length equals 15 residues. The CDR3 coding sequence is TGTGCCAGCAGTTACTCGGGCGGAAGTGAAGAGACCCAGTACTTC. It specifies CASSYSGGSEETQYF.

The chain links TRBV19 to TRBJ2-7; TRBD1 aligns across 9 bases. The germline CDR1 and CDR2 sequences are LNHDA and SQIVND (reference sequence). J was trimmed by 2 bases and V by 3 bases; bases with no gene match: 11. The CDR3 has 17 residues. The CDR3 region is CASSMATGGLVTYEQYF. Here the CDR3 DNA reads TGTGCCAGTAGTATGGCGACAGGGGGATTGGTCACCTACGAGCAGTACTTC.

The sample holds many counts of this clonotype. The gene calls are TRBV29-1 and TRBJ2-7, with D hard to call. Trimming cost V 8 bases and J 2 bases, with 16 bases left between them. The germline V gene encodes CDR1 SQVTM and CDR2 ANQGSEA. This CDR3 region has 13 residues. Here the CDR3 reads CSTPGRNPYEQYF. The CDR3, as DNA: TGCAGCACCCCCGGGCGCAATCCCTACGAGCAGTACTTC.

This clonotype has more than one count but fewer than ten. The J gene is TRBJ2-5, the V gene TRBV6-1; D call uncertain. Germline V gives CDR1 MNHNS, CDR2 SASEGT. Trimming pared 6 bases from V and 2 bases from J, leaving 10 bases between. There are 13 residues in the CDR3. Written as DNA, the CDR3 is TGTGCCAGCAGAAGTCCAGTGCAAGAGACCCAGTACTTC. Translation: CASRSPVQETQYF.

The J gene is TRBJ2-7, the V gene TRBV7-6; tentative D call: TRBD1 (6 bases). The CDR3 sequence is 15 residues long. Germline loops: CDR1 SGHVS, CDR2 FNYEAQ. V was shortened by 1 base and J by 0 bases, with 10 bases between the two germline ends. The chain's CDR3 is CASSLEGVSSYEQYF. The CDR3 DNA follows: TGTGCCAGCAGCTTAGAGGGGGTAAGCTCCTACGAGCAGTACTTC.

CDR3 coding DNA: TGTGCCAGCAGTTTAAGGACTAGCGGGAGGGGCTCCTACGAGCAGTACTTC. Amino acid sequence: CASSLRTSGRGSYEQYF. This chain links TRBV12-3 or TRBV12-4 with TRBJ2-7; 15 bases fit TRBD2. The CDR3 loop spans 17 amino acids. After removal of 2 bases from V and 0 bases from J, the junction contained 2 bases not matched to a gene.

This clonotype has only a few counts. A clone one base away is much larger, so this may be a read error. V gene TRBV12-3 or TRBV12-4 combines with J gene TRBJ2-2; the D gene is possibly TRBD2 (6 bases). Trimming removed 10 bases at V and 7 bases at J, with 19 bases between. The CDR3 length is 14 residues. CDR3 loop: CATIPGGKIGELFF. The DNA for the CDR3 is TGTGCCACAATCCCAGGAGGGAAAATCGGGGAGCTGTTTTTT.

This clonotype was detected ten times or more. The chain joins TRBV29-1 to TRBJ2-5, with D perhaps matching TRBD2 (6 bases). The V and J ends lost 3 bases and 1 base respectively, with 15 bases between them. This CDR3 spans 15 amino acids. The germline V gene encodes CDR1 SQVTM and CDR2 ANQGSEA. For the CDR3, the DNA is TGCAGCGTTGACTTCCCTGGCGGGACCCAAGAGACCCAGTACTTC. It encodes CSVDFPGGTQETQYF.

This clonotype was observed many times. This chain links TRBV27 with TRBJ2-7; TRBD1 aligns across 11 bases. Germline values: CDR1 MNHEY, CDR2 SMNVEV (reference sequence). V shed 6 bases, J shed 0 bases, and the junction held 4 bases outside the gene matches. The CDR3 is 15 amino acids. The CDR3 DNA sequence: TGTGCCAGCAGGGGAGGGACAGGGGGCTCCTACGAGCAGTACTTC. Translation gives CASRGGTGGSYEQYF.

This chain connects TRBV20-1 to TRBJ2-5, with D uncertain. The CDR3 runs to 13 residues. The germline V gene has CDR1 DFQATT and CDR2 SNEGSKA (reference sequence). Trimming stripped 6 bases from V and 3 bases from J, with 14 bases between. CDR3 nucleotides: TGCAGTGCCCGGAGTCGTAATAAAGAGACCCAGTACTTC. It codes for CSARSRNKETQYF.